These 23 T cell receptor beta chains originate from one sample sequenced in a study of T-cell memory formation after mild COVID-19. TCRdb analysed the 5' RACE reads with MiXCR anew, one entry per CDR3 protein. The sample yields 300,000 to 350,000 distinct CDR3 sequences, 15% to 20% seen once. Input material: PBMCs or a T cell subset sorted from them (not recorded which). The source is a man aged 18 to 35 who had mild COVID-19 (a few samples of this study predate the infection). Cell type and time point are not known.

V gene TRBV29-1 combines with J gene TRBJ2-5; D may correspond to TRBD1 or TRBD2 (5 bases each). Per the germline V gene, CDR1 is SQVTM and CDR2 is ANQGSEA. Deletions cut 7 bases from V and 2 bases from J, with 11 bases between. The CDR3 runs to 12 residues. The CDR3 spells CSGGTVQETQYF. CDR3 in DNA: TGCAGCGGGGGGACGGTTCAAGAGACCCAGTACTTC.

This sequence joins TRBV6-2 or TRBV6-3 and TRBJ2-7, with 7 bases lining up with TRBD2. Unmatched junction bases numbered 4, after V lost 2 bases and J lost 0 bases. CDR3 length equals 15 residues. The germline gives CDR1 MNHEY, CDR2 SVGEGT. This CDR3 reads CASSYAGLFSYEQYF. As DNA, the CDR3 is TGTGCCAGCAGTTACGCGGGACTATTCTCCTACGAGCAGTACTTC.

This clonotype has more than one count but fewer than ten. The V gene is TRBV7-2, the J gene TRBJ2-1; 7 positions match TRBD2. Trimming removed 5 bases from V and 13 bases from J; junction bases left unmatched: 14. Germline V gene lookup returns CDR1 SGHTA and CDR2 FQGNSA. This CDR3 region has 14 residues. This CDR3 is CASSRPGLAENQFF. CDR3 bases: TGTGCCAGCAGCAGACCCGGGCTAGCGGAGAACCAGTTCTTC.

This chain joins TRBV11-2 and TRBJ1-1; D is ambiguous. CDR3 length equals 15 residues. Trimming pared 5 bases from V and 4 bases from J, leaving 17 bases between. From germline, CDR1 is SGHAT and CDR2 FQNNGV. This chain's CDR3 is CASSPRTGFTTEAFF. Written as DNA, the CDR3 is TGTGCCAGCAGCCCGAGAACGGGATTTACCACTGAAGCTTTCTTT.

The CDR3 DNA sequence: TGCAGTGCTCCAATGGGACAGGGCTTGAACACTGAAGCTTTCTTT. It codes for CSAPMGQGLNTEAFF. V gene TRBV20-1 combines with J gene TRBJ1-1; 9 nucleotides match TRBD1. Germline lookup yields CDR1 DFQATT and CDR2 SNEGSKA (reference sequence). CDR3 length equals 15 residues. The J segment lost 0 bases and the V segment lost 5 bases, leaving 7 bases of the junction unmatched.

V is TRBV20-1 and J is TRBJ2-2, with 11 bases that match TRBD2. Unmatched junction bases numbered 4, after V lost 3 bases and J lost 4 bases. Looked up from germline, CDR1 is DFQATT and CDR2 is SNEGSKA (reference sequence). The CDR3 is 15 amino acids. The CDR3 coding sequence is TGCAGTGCTAGTCCCGGGACTAGCGGCACCGGGGAGCTGTTTTTT. Translated, it gives CSASPGTSGTGELFF.

V gene TRBV9 combines with J gene TRBJ1-2; D ambiguous. V lost 2 bases, J lost 4 bases, and 9 bases lay in between. The CDR3 has 13 residues. The germline V gene encodes CDR1 SGDLS and CDR2 YYNGEE. DNA for the CDR3: TGTGCCAGCAGCGTTGGTTTCGGCTATGGCTACACCTTC. This gives the protein CASSVGFGYGYTF.

This clonotype appeared a few times. The V and J genes are TRBV2 and TRBJ1-2; D unresolved. V shed 3 bases and J shed 4 bases, with 15 bases lying between them. CDR3 length equals 15 residues. CDR1 SNHLY and CDR2 FYNNEI come from the germline V gene. DNA for the CDR3: TGTGCCAGCAGTGAGCAGTCGGGCCGGGGCTATGGCTACACCTTC. Translating it yields CASSEQSGRGYGYTF.

The J gene is TRBJ1-2, the V gene TRBV15, with D perhaps TRBD1 (6 bases). The CDR3 is 15 residues long. Germline V gives CDR1 LNHNV, CDR2 YYDKDF (reference sequence). The V gene lost 1 base and the J gene lost 4 bases, with 13 bases spanning the gap. CDR3 nucleotides: TGTGCCACCAGCAGAGTAACCCAGGGGAGCTATGGCTACACCTTC. Its translation is CATSRVTQGSYGYTF.

With regard to this clonotype: Compared with germline, one end of the junction differs, possibly owing to a read error. The chain joins TRBV7-7 to TRBJ2-2, with D tentatively TRBD1 (7 bases). The V gene's germline CDR1 is SSHAT and CDR2 FNYEAQ (reference sequence). The CDR3 runs to 15 residues. The CDR3 protein is CASSFRQGGSGELFF. DNA of the CDR3: TGTGCTAGCAGCTTCCGACAGGGAGGTTCCGGGGAGCTGTTTTTT. Complete variable domain (other parts from reference TRBV7-7 and TRBJ2-2): GAGVSQSPRYKVTKRGQDVTLRCDPISSHATLYWYQQALGQGPEFLTYFNYEAQPDKSGLPSDRFSAERPEGSISTLTIQRTEQRDSAMYRCASSFRQGGSGELFFGEGSRLTVL.

This clonotype was observed many times. This rearrangement joins TRBV7-9 to TRBJ1-3; D ambiguous. V was trimmed by 4 bases and J by 4 bases, leaving 17 bases between them. The germline V gene has CDR1 SEHNR and CDR2 FQNEAQ (reference sequence). The length of the CDR3 is 16 residues. CDR3 DNA: TGTGCCAGCAGCTCCAGTACGGAAGCTGTAGGAAACACCATATATTTT. Its protein is CASSSSTEAVGNTIYF. The full variable domain, with the rest looked up from reference TRBV7-9 and TRBJ1-3, is DTGVSQNPRHKITKRGQNVTFRCDPISEHNRLYWYRQTLGQGPEFLTYFQNEAQLEKSRLLSDRFSAERPKGSFSTLEIQRTEQGDSAMYLCASSSSTEAVGNTIYFGEGSWLTVV.

V gene TRBV7-8 combines with J gene TRBJ2-7, with 8 bases matching TRBD1. V lost 5 bases and J lost 1; bases outside the gene matches: 7. There are 15 residues in the CDR3. From germline, CDR1 is SGHVS and CDR2 FQNEAQ. CDR3 DNA: TGTGCCAGCAGCCCCAGGACAGGGCAATCCTACGAGCAGTACTTC. As protein: CASSPRTGQSYEQYF.

This clonotype has a count of ten or more. Here the CDR3 DNA reads TGTGCCAGCAGCGCCGCTTTAGCGGGGGGGAAAGAGACCCAGTACTTC. Protein product: CASSAALAGGKETQYF. The V call is TRBV3-1, the J call TRBJ2-5; 11 bases align to TRBD2. The CDR3 has 16 residues. CDR1 is LGHDT, CDR2 YNNKEL, per germline (reference sequence). The ends lost 5 bases at V and 3 bases at J; junction bases unmatched: 8.

This clonotype has only a few counts. The chain employs TRBV28 and TRBJ1-2; D remains ambiguous. Germline CDR1 and CDR2: MDHEN and SYDVKM. The CDR3 is made up of 14 amino acids. V gave up 3 bases and J gave up 3 bases, with 11 bases separating them. The CDR3 DNA sequence: TGTGCCAGCAGTTTGGGTTTTACGGACTATGGCTACACCTTC. It codes for CASSLGFTDYGYTF.

The CDR3, as DNA: TGTGCCAGCAGCCCTTGGCAGCTAATTACTAGCACAGATACGCAGTATTTT. It encodes CASSPWQLITSTDTQYF. The chain has TRBV7-9 and TRBJ2-3; D unclear. Germline loops: CDR1 SEHNR, CDR2 FQNEAQ (reference sequence). V was trimmed by 5 bases and J by 0 bases, leaving 18 bases between them. The CDR3 consists of 17 residues.

The chain combines TRBV24-1 with TRBJ2-7; D gene unclear. From germline, CDR1 is KGHDR and CDR2 SFDVKD. V lost 8 bases and J 3 bases, leaving 7 bases between the germline ends. The CDR3 is 11 amino acids. The CDR3 loop reads CATIADYEQYV. CDR3 nucleotides: TGTGCCACCATAGCTGACTACGAGCAGTACGTC.

The chain employs TRBV7-6 and TRBJ1-2; 7 positions match TRBD1. Germline V lookup: CDR1 SGHVS, CDR2 FNYEAQ. This CDR3 contains 15 residues. The junction had 8 bases not matched to a gene; V was cut back by 5 bases and J by 2 bases. The DNA for the CDR3 is TGTGCCAGCAGCCAATTCCGGGACAGAAACTATGGCTACACCTTC. The encoded protein is CASSQFRDRNYGYTF.

This clonotype showed up just once. The rearrangement links TRBV18 to TRBJ2-3; TRBD1 might be the D (5 bases). Germline CDR1 reads KGHSH; CDR2 reads LQKENI. The germline V and J ends were trimmed by 0 bases and 2 bases, with 9 bases remaining between them. This CDR3 spans 15 amino acids. The CDR3 sequence is CASSPPRAFTDTQYF. The CDR3 DNA reads as TGTGCCAGCTCACCACCCAGGGCCTTCACAGATACGCAGTATTTT.

This chain connects TRBV15 to TRBJ1-5; 9 bases are shared with TRBD1. Germline V gene data show CDR1 as LNHNV and CDR2 as YYDKDF (reference sequence). This CDR3 comprises 15 residues. V shed 3 bases and J 5 bases; nucleotides not matched to a gene: 5. The CDR3 region is CATSSYDRGDQPQHF. The CDR3 DNA sequence: TGTGCCACCAGCAGTTACGACAGGGGGGATCAGCCCCAGCATTTT.

This clonotype was seen more than once but under ten times. This rearrangement joins TRBV29-1 to TRBJ2-5; 7 bases match TRBD1. Germline values: CDR1 SQVTM, CDR2 ANQGSEA. CDR3 length: 12 amino acids. Trimming cost V 6 bases and J 2 bases; bases outside gene matches: 3. The CDR3, as DNA: TGCAGCGTCCGGGACAGTCAAGAGACCCAGTACTTC. This sequence encodes CSVRDSQETQYF.

V is TRBV29-1 and J is TRBJ2-3; 9 bases line up with TRBD1. The J segment lost 2 bases and the V segment lost 4 bases, leaving 7 bases of the junction unmatched. The CDR3 has 15 residues. Germline loops: CDR1 SQVTM, CDR2 ANQGSEA. The CDR3 region is CSVAFGTGSTDTQYF. DNA of the CDR3: TGCAGCGTTGCCTTCGGGACAGGGTCCACAGATACGCAGTATTTT.

In this sample, this clonotype turned up a few times. The genes are TRBV12-3 or TRBV12-4 and TRBJ1-2, with D possibly being TRBD1 (5 bases). This CDR3 spans 14 amino acids. V gave up 5 bases and J gave up 2 bases, with 12 bases separating them. The CDR3 spells CASSRGGENYGYTF. Here the CDR3 DNA reads TGTGCCAGCAGTCGGGGAGGGGAGAACTATGGCTACACCTTC.

V gene TRBV6-5 combines with J gene TRBJ2-7; 9 bases fit TRBD1. The length of the CDR3 is 14 residues. In germline, CDR1 is MNHEY, CDR2 SVGAGI. After removal of 5 bases from V and 0 bases from J, the junction contained 2 bases not matched to a gene. CDR3 region: CASSKTGGSYEQYF. As DNA, the CDR3 is TGTGCCAGCAGTAAGACAGGGGGCTCCTACGAGCAGTACTTC.